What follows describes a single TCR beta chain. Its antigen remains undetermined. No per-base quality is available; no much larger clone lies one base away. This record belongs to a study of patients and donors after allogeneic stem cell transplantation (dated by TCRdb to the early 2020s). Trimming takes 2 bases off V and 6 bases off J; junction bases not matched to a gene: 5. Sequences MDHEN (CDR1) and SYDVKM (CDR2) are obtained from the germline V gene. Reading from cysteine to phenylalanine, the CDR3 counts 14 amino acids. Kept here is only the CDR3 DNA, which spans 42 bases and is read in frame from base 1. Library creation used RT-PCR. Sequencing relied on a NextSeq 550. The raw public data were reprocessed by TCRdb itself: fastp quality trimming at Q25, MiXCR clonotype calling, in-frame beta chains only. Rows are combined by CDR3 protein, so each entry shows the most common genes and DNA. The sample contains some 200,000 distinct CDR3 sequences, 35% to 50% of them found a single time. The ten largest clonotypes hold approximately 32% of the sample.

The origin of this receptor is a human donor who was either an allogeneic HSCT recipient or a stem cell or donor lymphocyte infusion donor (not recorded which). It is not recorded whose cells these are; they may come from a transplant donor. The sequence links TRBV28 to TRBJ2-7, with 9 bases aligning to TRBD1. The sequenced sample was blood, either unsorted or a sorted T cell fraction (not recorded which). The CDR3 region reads CASSLRDRVSEQYF. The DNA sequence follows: TGTGCCAGCAGTTTAAGGGACAGGGTAAGCGAGCAGTACTTC.